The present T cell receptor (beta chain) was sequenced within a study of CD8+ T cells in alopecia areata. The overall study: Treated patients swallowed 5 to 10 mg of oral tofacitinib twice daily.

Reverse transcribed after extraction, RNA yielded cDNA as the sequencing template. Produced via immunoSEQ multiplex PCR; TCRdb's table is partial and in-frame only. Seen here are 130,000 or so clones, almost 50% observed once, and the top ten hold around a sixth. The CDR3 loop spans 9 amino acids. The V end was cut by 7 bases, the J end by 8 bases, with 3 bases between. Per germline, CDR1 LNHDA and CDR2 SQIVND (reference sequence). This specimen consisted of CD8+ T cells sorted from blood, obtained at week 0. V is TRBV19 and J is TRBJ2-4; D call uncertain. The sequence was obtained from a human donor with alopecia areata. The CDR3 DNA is TGTGCCAGTATGGACATTCAGTACTTC. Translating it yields CASMDIQYF.